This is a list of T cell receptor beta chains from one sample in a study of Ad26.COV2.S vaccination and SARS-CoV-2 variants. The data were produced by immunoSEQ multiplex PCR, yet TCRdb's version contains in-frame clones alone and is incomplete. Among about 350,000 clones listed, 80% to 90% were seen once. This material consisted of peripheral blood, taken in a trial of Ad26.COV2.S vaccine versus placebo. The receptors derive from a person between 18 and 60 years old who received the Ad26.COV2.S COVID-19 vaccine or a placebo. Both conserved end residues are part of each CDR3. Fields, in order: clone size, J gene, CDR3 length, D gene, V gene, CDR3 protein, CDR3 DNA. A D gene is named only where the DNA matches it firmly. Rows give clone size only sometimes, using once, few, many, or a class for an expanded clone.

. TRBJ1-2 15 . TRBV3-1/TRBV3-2 CASSQDNGWEGGYTF TGTGCCAGCAGCCAAGACAACGGCTGGGAGGGTGGCTACACCTTC
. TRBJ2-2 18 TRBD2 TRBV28 CASFSPGLATTNTGELFF TGTGCCAGCTTCTCCCCGGGACTAGCGACGACGAACACCGGGGAGCTGTTTTTT
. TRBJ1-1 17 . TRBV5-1 CASSPGSAPLPNTEAFF TGCGCCAGCAGCCCCGGGTCTGCCCCCCTTCCGAACACTGAAGCTTTCTTT
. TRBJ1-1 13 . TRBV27 CASRNTRGTEAFF TGTGCCAGCAGAAATACTAGGGGGACTGAAGCTTTCTTT
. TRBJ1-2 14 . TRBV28 CASSSRGYPWGYTF TGTGCCAGCAGTTCCCGGGGCTACCCTTGGGGCTACACCTTC
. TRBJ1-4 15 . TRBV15 CATSRDPGKNEKLFF TGTGCCACCAGCAGAGATCCCGGAAAGAATGAAAAACTGTTTTTT
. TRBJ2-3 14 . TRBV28 CASSLGQIADTQYF TGTGCCAGCAGTTTGGGACAAATCGCAGATACGCAGTATTTT
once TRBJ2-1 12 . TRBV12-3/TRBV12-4 CASSLKRNEQFF TGTGCCAGCAGTTTAAAGAGGAATGAGCAGTTCTTC
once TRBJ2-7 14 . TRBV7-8 CASSWGSGPNEQYF TGTGCCAGCAGCTGGGGTTCGGGTCCGAACGAGCAGTACTTC
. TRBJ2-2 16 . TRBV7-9 CASSVTPRGASGELFF TGTGCCAGCAGCGTAACACCCAGGGGCGCGTCCGGGGAGCTGTTTTTT
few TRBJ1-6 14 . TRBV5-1 CASSPGTLNSPLHF TGCGCCAGCAGCCCCGGGACACTCAATTCACCCCTCCACTTT
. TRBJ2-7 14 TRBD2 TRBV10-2 CASSEGTSGYEQYF TGCGCCAGCAGTGAGGGGACTAGCGGCTACGAGCAGTACTTC
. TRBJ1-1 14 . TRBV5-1 CASSLATANTEAFF TGCGCCAGCAGCTTGGCCACAGCGAACACTGAAGCTTTCTTT
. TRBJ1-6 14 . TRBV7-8 CASSLAFNNSPLHF TGTGCCAGCAGCCTGGCCTTCAATAATTCACCCCTCCACTTT
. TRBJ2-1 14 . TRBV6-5 CASTGQPAYNEQFF TGTGCCAGCACGGGACAACCTGCCTACAATGAGCAGTTCTTC
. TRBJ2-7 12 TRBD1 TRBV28 CASSRGRYEQYF TGTGCCAGCAGCAGGGGGCGATACGAGCAGTACTTC
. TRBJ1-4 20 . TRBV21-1 CASSKGRHRGRGATNEKLFF TGTGCCAGCAGCAAAGGGCGACACAGGGGGCGAGGGGCAACTAATGAAAAACTGTTTTTT
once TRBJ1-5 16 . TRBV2 CASRPSFGVSNQPQHF TGTGCCAGCCGGCCGAGCTTTGGGGTGAGCAATCAGCCCCAGCATTTT
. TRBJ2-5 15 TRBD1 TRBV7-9 CASSLLGTARETQYF TGTGCCAGCAGCTTACTGGGGACAGCTCGAGAGACCCAGTACTTC
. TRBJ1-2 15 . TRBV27 CASSLATGSLYGYTF TGTGCCAGCAGTTTAGCGACAGGAAGCCTTTATGGCTACACCTTC
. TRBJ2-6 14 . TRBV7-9 CASSWVSGANVLTF TGTGCCAGCAGCTGGGTCTCTGGGGCCAACGTCCTGACTTTC
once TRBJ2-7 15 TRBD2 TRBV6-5 CASSYLAGGLYEQYF TGTGCCAGCAGTTATCTAGCGGGAGGGCTGTACGAGCAGTACTTC
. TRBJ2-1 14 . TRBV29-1 CSGSTGSSYNEQFF TGCAGCGGATCCACAGGGAGCTCCTACAATGAGCAGTTCTTC
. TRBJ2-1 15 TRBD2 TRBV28 CASSFTGTSFHEQFF TGTGCCAGCAGTTTTACGGGGACTAGCTTTCATGAGCAGTTCTTC
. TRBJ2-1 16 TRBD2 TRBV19 CASSSVAGISYNEQFF TGTGCCAGTAGTTCCGTAGCGGGAATCTCCTACAATGAGCAGTTCTTC
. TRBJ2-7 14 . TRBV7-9 CASSRDSSSYEQYF TGTGCCAGCAGTCGAGACAGTAGCTCCTACGAGCAGTACTTC
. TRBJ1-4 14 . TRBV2 CASSEGLGNEKLFF TGTGCCAGCAGTGAAGGTTTAGGGAATGAAAAACTGTTTTTT
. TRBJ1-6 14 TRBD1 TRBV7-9 CASSRGQRNSPLHF TGTGCCAGCAGCCGGGGACAGCGTAATTCACCCCTCCACTTT
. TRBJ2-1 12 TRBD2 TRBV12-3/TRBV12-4 CASSNSGGAEFF TGTGCCAGCAGCAATAGCGGGGGGGCCGAGTTCTTC
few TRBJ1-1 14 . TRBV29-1 CSVDGAAAYTEAFF TGCAGCGTTGATGGGGCAGCCGCCTACACTGAAGCTTTCTTT
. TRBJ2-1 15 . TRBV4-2 CASSQDWSRLNEQFF TGTGCCAGCAGCCAAGATTGGTCTAGGTTGAATGAGCAGTTCTTC
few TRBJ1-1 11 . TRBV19 CASHKGAEAFF TGTGCCAGCCACAAAGGGGCTGAAGCTTTCTTT
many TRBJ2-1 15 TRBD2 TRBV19 CASTWTSSSYNEQFF TGTGCCAGTACTTGGACTAGCAGCTCCTACAATGAGCAGTTCTTC